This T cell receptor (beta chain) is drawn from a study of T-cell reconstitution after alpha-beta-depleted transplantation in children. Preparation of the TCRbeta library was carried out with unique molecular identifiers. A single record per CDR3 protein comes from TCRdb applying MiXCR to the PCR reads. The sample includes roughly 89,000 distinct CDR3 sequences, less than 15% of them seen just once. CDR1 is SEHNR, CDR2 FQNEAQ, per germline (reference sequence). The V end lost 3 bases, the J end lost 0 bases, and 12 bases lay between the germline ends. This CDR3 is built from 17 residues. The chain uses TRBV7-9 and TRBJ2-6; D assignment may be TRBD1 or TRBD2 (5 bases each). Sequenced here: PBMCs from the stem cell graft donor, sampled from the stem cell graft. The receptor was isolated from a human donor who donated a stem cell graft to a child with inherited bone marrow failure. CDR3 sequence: CASSFGTVSSGANVLTF. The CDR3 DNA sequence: TGTGCCAGCAGCTTTGGGACGGTGAGCTCTGGGGCCAACGTCCTGACTTTC.